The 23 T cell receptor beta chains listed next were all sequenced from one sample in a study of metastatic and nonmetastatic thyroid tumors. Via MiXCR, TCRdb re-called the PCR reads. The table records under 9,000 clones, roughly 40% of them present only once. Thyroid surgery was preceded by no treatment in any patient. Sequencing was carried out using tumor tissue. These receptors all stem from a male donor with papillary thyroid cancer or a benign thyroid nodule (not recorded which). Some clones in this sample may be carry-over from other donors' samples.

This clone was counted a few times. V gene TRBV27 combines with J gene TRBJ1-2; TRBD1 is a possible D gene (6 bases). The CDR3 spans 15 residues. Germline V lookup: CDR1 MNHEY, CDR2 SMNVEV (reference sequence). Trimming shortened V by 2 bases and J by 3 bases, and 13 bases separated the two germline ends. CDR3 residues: CASSLNQGRDYGYTF. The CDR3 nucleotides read TGTGCCAGCAGTTTAAATCAGGGGCGGGACTATGGCTACACCTTC.

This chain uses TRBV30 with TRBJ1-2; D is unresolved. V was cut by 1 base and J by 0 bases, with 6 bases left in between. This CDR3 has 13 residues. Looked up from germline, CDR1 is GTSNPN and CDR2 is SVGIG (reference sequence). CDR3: CAWSGNTNYGYTF. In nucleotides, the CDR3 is TGTGCCTGGAGTGGGAACACTAACTATGGCTACACCTTC.

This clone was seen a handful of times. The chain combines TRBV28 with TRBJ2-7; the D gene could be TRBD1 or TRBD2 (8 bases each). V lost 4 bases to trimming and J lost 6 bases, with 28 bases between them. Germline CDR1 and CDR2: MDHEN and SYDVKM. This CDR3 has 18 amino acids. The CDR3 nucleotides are TGTGCCAGCAGTTCCTATAGCGGGACAGGCACTGTGAGCTCCGAGCAGTACTTC. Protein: CASSSYSGTGTVSSEQYF.

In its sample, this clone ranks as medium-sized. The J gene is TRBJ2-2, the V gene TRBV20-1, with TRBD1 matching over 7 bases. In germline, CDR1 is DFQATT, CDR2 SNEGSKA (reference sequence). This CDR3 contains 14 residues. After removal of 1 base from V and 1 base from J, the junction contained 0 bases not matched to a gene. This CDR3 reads CSARGTGNTGELFF. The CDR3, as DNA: TGCAGTGCTAGAGGGACAGGGAACACCGGGGAGCTGTTTTTT.

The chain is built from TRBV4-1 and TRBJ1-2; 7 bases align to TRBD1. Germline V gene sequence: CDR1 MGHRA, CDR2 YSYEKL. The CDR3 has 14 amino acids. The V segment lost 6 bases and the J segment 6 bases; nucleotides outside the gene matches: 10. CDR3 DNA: TGCGCCAGCAGACCCCGACAGGGTACCGATGGCTACACCTTC. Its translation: CASRPRQGTDGYTF.

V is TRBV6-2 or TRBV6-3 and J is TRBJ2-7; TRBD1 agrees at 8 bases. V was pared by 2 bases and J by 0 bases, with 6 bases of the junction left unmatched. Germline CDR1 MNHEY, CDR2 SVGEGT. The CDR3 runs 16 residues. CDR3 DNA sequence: TGTGCCAGCAGTTACCCCCGGACAGGGAGCTCCTACGAGCAGTACTTC. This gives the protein CASSYPRTGSSYEQYF.

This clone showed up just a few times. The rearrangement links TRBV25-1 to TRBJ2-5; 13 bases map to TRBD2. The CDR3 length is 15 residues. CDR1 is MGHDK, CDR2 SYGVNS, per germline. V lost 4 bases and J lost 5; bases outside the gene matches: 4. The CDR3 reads CASSVPTSGRETQYF. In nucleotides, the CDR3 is TGTGCCAGCAGTGTACCGACTAGCGGGAGGGAGACCCAGTACTTC.

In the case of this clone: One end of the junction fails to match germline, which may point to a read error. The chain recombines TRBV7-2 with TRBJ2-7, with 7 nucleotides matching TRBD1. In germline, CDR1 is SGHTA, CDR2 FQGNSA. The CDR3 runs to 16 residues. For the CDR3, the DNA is TGTTCCAGCAGCTTAGCCCCGGGACAGAGAGTCTACGAGCAGTACTTC. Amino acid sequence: CSSSLAPGQRVYEQYF. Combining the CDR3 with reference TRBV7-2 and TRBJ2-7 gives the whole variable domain GAGVSQSPSNKVTEKGKDVELRCDPISGHTALYWYRQSLGQGLEFLIYFQGNSAPDKSGLPSDRFSAERTGGSVSTLTIQRTQQEDSAVYLCSSSLAPGQRVYEQYFGPGTRLTVT.

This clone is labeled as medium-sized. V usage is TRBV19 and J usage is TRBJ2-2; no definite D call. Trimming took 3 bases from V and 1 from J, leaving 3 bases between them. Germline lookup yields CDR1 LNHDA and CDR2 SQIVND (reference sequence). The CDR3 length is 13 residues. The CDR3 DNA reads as TGTGCCAGTAGTATCTGGAACACCGGGGAGCTGTTTTTT. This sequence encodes CASSIWNTGELFF.

The chain's CDR3 is CASRPSRDSPREKLFF. The CDR3 coding sequence is TGTGCCAGCAGACCATCCCGGGACAGCCCCCGGGAAAAACTGTTTTTT. The gene calls are TRBV11-3 and TRBJ1-4; 7 bases match TRBD1. Germline values: CDR1 SGHNT, CDR2 YENEEA. The ends lost 6 bases at V and 8 bases at J; junction bases unmatched: 15. The CDR3 sequence is 16 residues long.

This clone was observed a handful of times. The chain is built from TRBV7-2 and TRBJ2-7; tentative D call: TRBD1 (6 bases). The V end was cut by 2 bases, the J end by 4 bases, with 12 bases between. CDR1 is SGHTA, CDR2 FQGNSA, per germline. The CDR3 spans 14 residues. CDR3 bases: TGTGCCAGCAGCTTAAACAGGGTCACGTACGAGCAGTACTTC. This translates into CASSLNRVTYEQYF.

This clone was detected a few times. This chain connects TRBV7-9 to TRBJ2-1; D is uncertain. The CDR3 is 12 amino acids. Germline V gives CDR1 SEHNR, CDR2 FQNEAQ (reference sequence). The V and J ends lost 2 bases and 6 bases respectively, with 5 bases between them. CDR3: CASSLRFNEQFF. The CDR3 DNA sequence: TGTGCCAGCAGCTTACGCTTCAATGAGCAGTTCTTC. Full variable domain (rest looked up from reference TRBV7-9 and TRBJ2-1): DTGVSQNPRHKITKRGQNVTFRCDPISEHNRLYWYRQTLGQGPEFLTYFQNEAQLEKSRLLSDRFSAERPKGSFSTLEIQRTEQGDSAMYLCASSLRFNEQFFGPGTRLTVL.

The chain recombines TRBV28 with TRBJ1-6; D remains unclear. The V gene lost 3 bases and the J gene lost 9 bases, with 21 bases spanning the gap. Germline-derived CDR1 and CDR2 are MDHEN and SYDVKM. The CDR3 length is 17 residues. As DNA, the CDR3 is TGTGCCAGCAGTTTCCGAACAGTGGGCCTTTTGAGTTCACCCCTCCACTTT. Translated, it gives CASSFRTVGLLSSPLHF.

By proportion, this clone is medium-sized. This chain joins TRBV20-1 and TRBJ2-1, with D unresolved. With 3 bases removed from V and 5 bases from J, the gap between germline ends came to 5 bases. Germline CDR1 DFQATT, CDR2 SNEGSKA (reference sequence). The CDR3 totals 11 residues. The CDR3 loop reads CSASENNEQFF. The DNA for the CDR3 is TGCAGTGCTAGCGAAAACAATGAGCAGTTCTTC.

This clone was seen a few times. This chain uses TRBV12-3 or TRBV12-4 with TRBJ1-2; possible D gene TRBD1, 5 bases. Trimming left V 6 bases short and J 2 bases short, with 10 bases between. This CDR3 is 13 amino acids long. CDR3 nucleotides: TGTGCCAGCAGCCTACAGGAGAACTATGGCTACACCTTC. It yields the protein CASSLQENYGYTF.

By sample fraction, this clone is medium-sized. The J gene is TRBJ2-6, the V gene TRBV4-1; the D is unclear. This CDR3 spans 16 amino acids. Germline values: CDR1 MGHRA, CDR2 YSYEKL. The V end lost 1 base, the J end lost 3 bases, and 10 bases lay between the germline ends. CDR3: CASSQVLGNGANVLTF. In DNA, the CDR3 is TGCGCCAGCAGCCAAGTTTTAGGGAATGGGGCCAACGTCCTGACTTTC.

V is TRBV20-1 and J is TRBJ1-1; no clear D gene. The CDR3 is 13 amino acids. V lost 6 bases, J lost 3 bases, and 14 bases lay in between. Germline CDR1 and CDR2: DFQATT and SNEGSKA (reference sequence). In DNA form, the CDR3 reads TGCAGTGCGACGGAAAGGAGTGACACTGAAGCTTTCTTT. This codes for CSATERSDTEAFF.

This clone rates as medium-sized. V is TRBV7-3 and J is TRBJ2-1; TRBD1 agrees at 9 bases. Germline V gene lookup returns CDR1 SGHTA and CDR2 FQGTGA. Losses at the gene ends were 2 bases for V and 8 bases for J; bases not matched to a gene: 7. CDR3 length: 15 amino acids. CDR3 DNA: TGTGCCAGCAGCTTACGACAGGGGGTCCGGGATGAGCAGTTCTTC. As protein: CASSLRQGVRDEQFF.

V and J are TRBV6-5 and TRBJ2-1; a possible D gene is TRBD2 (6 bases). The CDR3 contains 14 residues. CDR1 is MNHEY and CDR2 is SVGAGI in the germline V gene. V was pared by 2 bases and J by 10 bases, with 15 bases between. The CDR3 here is CASSYARLGPEQFF. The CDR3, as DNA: TGTGCCAGCAGTTACGCTAGACTAGGACCAGAGCAGTTCTTC.

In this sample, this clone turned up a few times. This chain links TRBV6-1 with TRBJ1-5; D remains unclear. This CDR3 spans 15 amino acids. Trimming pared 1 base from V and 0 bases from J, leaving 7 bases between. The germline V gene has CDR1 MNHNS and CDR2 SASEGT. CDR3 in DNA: TGTGCCAGCAGTGAAGTGGGCAGTAGCAATCAGCCCCAGCATTTT. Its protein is CASSEVGSSNQPQHF.

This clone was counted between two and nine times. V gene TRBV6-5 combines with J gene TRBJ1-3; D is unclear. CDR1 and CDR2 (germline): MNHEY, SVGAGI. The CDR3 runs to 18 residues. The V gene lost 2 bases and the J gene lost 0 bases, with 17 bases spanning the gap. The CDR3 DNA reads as TGTGCCAGCAGTTACCCGTGGCCTTTGGGCAACTCTGGAAACACCATATATTTT. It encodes CASSYPWPLGNSGNTIYF.

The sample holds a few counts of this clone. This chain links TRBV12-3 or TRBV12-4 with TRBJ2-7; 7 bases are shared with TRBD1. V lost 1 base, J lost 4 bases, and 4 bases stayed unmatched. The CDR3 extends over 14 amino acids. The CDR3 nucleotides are TGTGCCAGCAGTTTAGGGACAGGTCGATACGAGCAGTACTTC. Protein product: CASSLGTGRYEQYF.

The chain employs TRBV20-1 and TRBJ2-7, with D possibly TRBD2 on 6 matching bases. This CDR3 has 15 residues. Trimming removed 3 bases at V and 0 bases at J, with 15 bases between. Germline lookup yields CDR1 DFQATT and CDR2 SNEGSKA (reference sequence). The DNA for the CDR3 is TGCAGTGCTAGCGGGTTTAGCGGAGACTCCTACGAGCAGTACTTC. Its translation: CSASGFSGDSYEQYF.